These 12 T cell receptor beta chains were all obtained from the same sample, sequenced in a study of response to subunit inactivated influenza vaccine. TCRdb redid the calling of the RT-PCR reads with MiXCR, one entry per CDR3 protein. This table has around 470,000 distinct CDR3 sequences, roughly 7.9% appearing once. The sample consisted of PBMCs from blood, taken around 25 months after vaccination. The receptors shown here come from a man aged 50 to 69 who received an inactivated influenza vaccine.

This sequence joins TRBV24-1 and TRBJ2-5; 7 bases line up with TRBD1. The CDR3 sequence is 14 residues long. Per germline, CDR1 KGHDR and CDR2 SFDVKD. The V gene end was trimmed by 5 bases and the J gene end by 7 bases; junction bases not matched to a gene: 9. CDR3 sequence reads: CATSGPGTVRTQYF. The CDR3 bases are TGTGCCACCAGTGGTCCCGGGACAGTGAGGACCCAGTACTTC.

This clonotype was seen only a few times. The V gene is TRBV7-8, the J gene TRBJ2-6, with 7 bases that match TRBD1. This CDR3 is built from 15 residues. Trimming cost V 4 bases and J 2 bases; bases outside gene matches: 2. Germline values: CDR1 SGHVS, CDR2 FQNEAQ. This CDR3 is CASSSTGPGANVLTF. The DNA of the CDR3 is TGTGCCAGCAGCTCGACAGGGCCTGGGGCCAACGTCCTGACTTTC. Full variable domain (outside the CDR3, taken from reference TRBV7-8 and TRBJ2-6): GAGVSQSPRYKVAKRGQDVALRCDPISGHVSLFWYQQALGQGPEFLTYFQNEAQLDKSGLPSDRFFAERPEGSVSTLKIQRTQQEDSAVYLCASSSTGPGANVLTFGAGSRLTVL.

The table lists this clonotype with a few counts. The J gene is TRBJ2-3, the V gene TRBV12-3 or TRBV12-4; perhaps D is TRBD1 or TRBD2 (6 bases each). The CDR3 extends over 14 amino acids. V was shortened by 0 bases and J by 6 bases, with 10 bases between the two germline ends. CDR3 sequence reads: CASSLAGGHDTQYF. CDR3 DNA sequence: TGTGCCAGCAGTTTAGCGGGGGGCCATGATACGCAGTATTTT.

This clonotype was picked up a small number of times. The chain combines TRBV6-1 with TRBJ2-7, with 9 bases lining up with TRBD1. Germline values: CDR1 MNHNS, CDR2 SASEGT. Trimming at V came to 10 bases and at J to 4 bases, leaving 5 bases not matched to a gene. The CDR3 has 12 residues. CDR3 nucleotides: TGTGCCACCCGGGACAGGGAATACGAGCAGTACTTC. This codes for CATRDREYEQYF.

This chain uses TRBV20-1 with TRBJ1-5; a weak D match, TRBD1 (5 bases). V lost 2 bases to trimming and J lost 3 bases, with 8 bases between them. This CDR3 is built from 13 residues. CDR1 and CDR2 (germline): DFQATT, SNEGSKA (reference sequence). The CDR3 loop reads CSARRDDNQPQHF. In nucleotides, the CDR3 is TGCAGTGCTAGAAGGGACGACAATCAGCCCCAGCATTTT.

This clonotype was recorded a few times. V and J are TRBV29-1 and TRBJ2-1, with no clear D. Trimming removed 0 bases from V and 1 base from J, with 10 bases in between. Germline V lookup: CDR1 SQVTM, CDR2 ANQGSEA. The CDR3 contains 15 residues. CDR3 nucleotide sequence: TGCAGCGTTGAAGAGGGGTACCTATCCTACAATGAGCAGTTCTTC. Translated, it gives CSVEEGYLSYNEQFF.

This clonotype has ten or more counts. V usage is TRBV7-2 and J usage is TRBJ2-1, with a possible D match to TRBD1 (5 bases). The ends were cut back, 5 bases at V and 8 bases at J, with 16 bases in the middle. Germline CDR1 and CDR2: SGHTA and FQGNSA. The CDR3 is 14 residues long. Here the CDR3 DNA reads TGTGCCAGCAGCCTACTCCCAGGGTGGGATGAGCAGTTCTTC. It specifies CASSLLPGWDEQFF.

The chain joins TRBV4-2 to TRBJ2-6; 7 bases are shared with TRBD1. The CDR3 consists of 16 residues. Germline loops: CDR1 LGHNA, CDR2 YNFKEQ. The J segment lost 2 bases and the V segment lost 2 bases, leaving 3 bases of the junction unmatched. Here the CDR3 DNA reads TGTGCCAGCAGCCAACCCGGACAGGCTGGGGCCAACGTCCTGACTTTC. Encoded protein: CASSQPGQAGANVLTF.

This clonotype was observed a handful of times. This chain links TRBV5-1 with TRBJ2-1; D is ambiguous. The germline gives CDR1 SGHRS, CDR2 YFSETQ. V lost 4 bases, J lost 0 bases, and 14 bases lay in between. The CDR3 has 16 residues. CDR3 bases: TGCGCCAGCAGCCGTTCCTTGGCCAGCTCCTACAATGAGCAGTTCTTC. Translating it yields CASSRSLASSYNEQFF.

The J gene is TRBJ2-1, the V gene TRBV13; weak D call: TRBD2 (5 bases). Trimming took off 5 bases at V and 3 bases at J, with 14 bases between the two ends. This CDR3 region has 15 residues. Germline V CDR1 and CDR2: PRHDT, FYEKMQ (reference sequence). In DNA, the CDR3 is TGTGCCAGCAGCCTGACTATCTCCCGCTACAATGAGCAGTTCTTC. The encoded protein is CASSLTISRYNEQFF.

V gene TRBV20-1 combines with J gene TRBJ2-1, with a tentative D call TRBD2 (7 bases). The germline CDR1 and CDR2 sequences are DFQATT and SNEGSKA (reference sequence). Trimming took off 8 bases at V and 7 bases at J, with 24 bases between the two ends. CDR3 length: 15 amino acids. The CDR3 DNA reads TGCAGTCCCGCGCCCGCGGGGGCCCCGTCAAATGAGCAGTTCTTC. It yields the protein CSPAPAGAPSNEQFF.

This clonotype was picked up many times. V usage is TRBV25-1 and J usage is TRBJ1-2; tentative D call: TRBD1 (5 bases). The V end lost 4 bases, the J end lost 8 bases, and 11 bases lay between the germline ends. Germline values: CDR1 MGHDK, CDR2 SYGVNS. The CDR3 length is 12 residues. In DNA form, the CDR3 reads TGTGCCAGCAGTGGAGGGGATAACGGCTACACCTTC. This sequence encodes CASSGGDNGYTF.